These 10 T cell receptor beta chains originate from one sample sequenced in a study of blood T cell repertoires in COVID-19 (dated by TCRdb to the early 2020s). Receptor amplification or capture employed the immunoSEQ multiplex PCR assay. The clones in this table, taken by TCRdb from immuneACCESS, are in-frame only. Not every clone is retained; where verified, under half of the shortfall comes from an unresolved V gene, and the cause of the rest is unknown. Across this sample there are under 200,000 clones, with around four fifths seen only once. About 15% of the sample is held by the ten biggest clonotypes. Sequences were obtained from peripheral blood. The receptors originated from a woman between 65 and 79 years old with COVID-19, enrolled during active disease.

The chain joins TRBV9 to TRBJ2-5; D is unclear. Trimming left V 0 bases short and J 5 bases short, with 11 bases between. The germline CDR1 and CDR2 sequences are SGDLS and YYNGEE. The CDR3 length is 14 residues. The CDR3 DNA reads as TGTGCCAGCAGCGTAGCTTCTAGTTCGGAGACCCAGTACTTC. The encoded protein is CASSVASSSETQYF. The complete variable domain, with remaining parts taken from reference TRBV9 and TRBJ2-5, reads DSGVTQTPKHLITATGQRVTLRCSPRSGDLSVYWYQQSLDQGLQFLIQYYNGEERAKGNILERFSAQQFPDLHSELNLSSLELGDSALYFCASSVASSSETQYFGPGTRLLVL.

The J gene is TRBJ2-1, the V gene TRBV4-2, with TRBD2 matching 12 bases. From germline, CDR1 is LGHNA and CDR2 YNFKEQ. Trimming cost V 3 bases and J 5 bases; bases outside gene matches: 8. The CDR3 spans 17 residues. CDR3 loop: CASSQASGREGDNEQFF. The CDR3 bases are TGTGCCAGCAGCCAGGCTAGCGGGAGGGAAGGGGACAATGAGCAGTTCTTC.

About this clone: A much more abundant neighbour one base away suggests this may be a read error. This chain uses TRBV2 with TRBJ1-5; D gene uncertain. This CDR3 region has 11 residues. The V and J ends lost 6 bases and 3 bases respectively, with 3 bases between them. CDR1 and CDR2 (germline): SNHLY, FYNNEI. The CDR3 DNA sequence: TGTGCCAGCAGCCTCAATCAGCCCCAGCATTTT. The encoded protein is CASSLNQPQHF.

The chain links TRBV28 to TRBJ1-1, with TRBD1 identical over 8 bases. The CDR3 length is 16 residues. V shed 0 bases, J shed 1 base, and the junction held 4 bases outside the gene matches. Germline V CDR1 and CDR2: MDHEN, SYDVKM. The CDR3: CASSLWTGAGNTEAFF. Written as DNA, the CDR3 is TGTGCCAGCAGTTTATGGACAGGGGCCGGGAACACTGAAGCTTTCTTT.

V gene TRBV7-9 combines with J gene TRBJ2-6; D perhaps matches TRBD1 (6 bases). This CDR3 spans 18 amino acids. Trimming shortened V by 4 bases and J by 1 base, and 17 bases separated the two germline ends. Per the germline V gene, CDR1 is SEHNR and CDR2 is FQNEAQ (reference sequence). The CDR3 nucleotides read TGTGCCAGCAGCTCCCTCCAGGGGATGGTGTCTGGGGCCAACGTCCTGACTTTC. It encodes CASSSLQGMVSGANVLTF.

The CDR3 loop reads CASSEAGGSGNTIYF. CDR3 coding DNA: TGTGCCAGCAGCGAGGCGGGGGGAAGTGGAAACACCATATATTTT. The chain combines TRBV28 with TRBJ1-3; D possibly corresponds to TRBD1 (5 bases). The CDR3 sequence is 15 residues long. CDR1 is MDHEN and CDR2 is SYDVKM in the germline V gene. The V and J ends lost 6 bases and 3 bases respectively, with 15 bases between them.

V usage is TRBV5-1 and J usage is TRBJ1-2, with 8 bases lining up with TRBD1. J lost 6 bases, V lost 0 bases, and 7 bases had no gene match. The CDR3 extends over 15 amino acids. Germline V gene lookup returns CDR1 SGHRS and CDR2 YFSETQ. CDR3: CASSLVSGGANGYTF. The CDR3 DNA reads TGCGCCAGCAGCTTGGTTTCAGGGGGCGCGAATGGCTACACCTTC.

The chain combines TRBV10-3 with TRBJ2-1; 8 bases agree with TRBD2. The V gene end was trimmed by 6 bases and the J gene end by 5 bases; junction bases not matched to a gene: 6. Germline V gene sequence: CDR1 ENHRY, CDR2 SYGVKD. The CDR3 contains 14 residues. In DNA form, the CDR3 reads TGTGCCATCAGAGGCGATAGCGGGGACAATGAGCAGTTCTTC. Its translation is CAIRGDSGDNEQFF.

The CDR3 DNA follows: TGCAGTGCTATTGACTCGGGGACTAGCGTTCACGAGCAGTACTTC. Translated: CSAIDSGTSVHEQYF. The rearrangement uses TRBV20-1 and TRBJ2-7, with TRBD2 matching over 10 bases. The junction had 11 bases not matched to a gene; V was cut back by 4 bases and J by 5 bases. Per germline, CDR1 DFQATT and CDR2 SNEGSKA (reference sequence). This CDR3 spans 15 amino acids.

This clone was counted between two and nine times. This chain joins TRBV5-6 and TRBJ1-5; D remains ambiguous. The CDR3 contains 16 residues. CDR1 and CDR2 from the germline V gene are SGHDT and YYEEEE. V lost 0 bases and J 3 bases, leaving 13 bases between the germline ends. In DNA, the CDR3 is TGTGCCAGCAGCTTGGGGGCCCAAGCATACAATCAGCCCCAGCATTTT. Translated, it gives CASSLGAQAYNQPQHF.